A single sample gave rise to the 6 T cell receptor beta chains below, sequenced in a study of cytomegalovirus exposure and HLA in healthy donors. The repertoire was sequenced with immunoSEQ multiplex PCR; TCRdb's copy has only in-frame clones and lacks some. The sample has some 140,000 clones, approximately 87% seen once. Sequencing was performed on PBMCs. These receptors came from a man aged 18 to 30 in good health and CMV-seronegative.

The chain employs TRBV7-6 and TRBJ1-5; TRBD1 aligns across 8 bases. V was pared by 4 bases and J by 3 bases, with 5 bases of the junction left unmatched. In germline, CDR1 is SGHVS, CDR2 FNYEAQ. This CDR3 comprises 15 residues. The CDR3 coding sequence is TGTGCCAGCAGCTCAGGACAGGGCCCCAATCAGCCCCAGCATTTT. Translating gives CASSSGQGPNQPQHF.

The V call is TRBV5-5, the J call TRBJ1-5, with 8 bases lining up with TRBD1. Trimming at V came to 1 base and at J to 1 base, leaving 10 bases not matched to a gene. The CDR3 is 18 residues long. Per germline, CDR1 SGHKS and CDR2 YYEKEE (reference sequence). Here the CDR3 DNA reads TGTGCCAGCAGCTTGAGAGGATACCAGGGGGCGAGCAATCAGCCCCAGCATTTT. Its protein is CASSLRGYQGASNQPQHF.

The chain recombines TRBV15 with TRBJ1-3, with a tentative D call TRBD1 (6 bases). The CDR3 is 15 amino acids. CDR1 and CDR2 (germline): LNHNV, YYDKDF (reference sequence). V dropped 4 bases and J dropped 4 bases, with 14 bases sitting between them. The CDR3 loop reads CATSTQDRSGNTIYF. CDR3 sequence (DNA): TGTGCCACCAGCACTCAGGACAGATCGGGAAACACCATATATTTT.

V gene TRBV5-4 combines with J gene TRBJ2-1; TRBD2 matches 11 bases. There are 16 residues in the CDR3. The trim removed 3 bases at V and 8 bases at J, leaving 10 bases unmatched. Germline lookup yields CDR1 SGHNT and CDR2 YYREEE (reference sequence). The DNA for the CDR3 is TGTGCCAGCAGCTCCGCCTATAGCGGGGGGGCCGATGAGCAGTTCTTC. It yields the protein CASSSAYSGGADEQFF.

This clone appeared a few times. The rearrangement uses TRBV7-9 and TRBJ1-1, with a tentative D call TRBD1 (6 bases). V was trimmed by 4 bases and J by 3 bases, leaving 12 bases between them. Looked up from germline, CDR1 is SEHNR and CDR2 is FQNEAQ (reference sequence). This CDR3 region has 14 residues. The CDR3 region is CASSSQGFDTEAFF. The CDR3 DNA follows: TGTGCCAGCAGCTCCCAGGGGTTTGACACTGAAGCTTTCTTT.

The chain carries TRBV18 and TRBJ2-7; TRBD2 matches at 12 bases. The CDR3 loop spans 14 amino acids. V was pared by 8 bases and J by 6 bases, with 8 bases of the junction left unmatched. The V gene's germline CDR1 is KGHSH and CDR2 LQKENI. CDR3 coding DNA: TGTGCCAGCCAAACGACTAGCGGGAGCGGCGAGCAGTACTTC. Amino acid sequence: CASQTTSGSGEQYF.